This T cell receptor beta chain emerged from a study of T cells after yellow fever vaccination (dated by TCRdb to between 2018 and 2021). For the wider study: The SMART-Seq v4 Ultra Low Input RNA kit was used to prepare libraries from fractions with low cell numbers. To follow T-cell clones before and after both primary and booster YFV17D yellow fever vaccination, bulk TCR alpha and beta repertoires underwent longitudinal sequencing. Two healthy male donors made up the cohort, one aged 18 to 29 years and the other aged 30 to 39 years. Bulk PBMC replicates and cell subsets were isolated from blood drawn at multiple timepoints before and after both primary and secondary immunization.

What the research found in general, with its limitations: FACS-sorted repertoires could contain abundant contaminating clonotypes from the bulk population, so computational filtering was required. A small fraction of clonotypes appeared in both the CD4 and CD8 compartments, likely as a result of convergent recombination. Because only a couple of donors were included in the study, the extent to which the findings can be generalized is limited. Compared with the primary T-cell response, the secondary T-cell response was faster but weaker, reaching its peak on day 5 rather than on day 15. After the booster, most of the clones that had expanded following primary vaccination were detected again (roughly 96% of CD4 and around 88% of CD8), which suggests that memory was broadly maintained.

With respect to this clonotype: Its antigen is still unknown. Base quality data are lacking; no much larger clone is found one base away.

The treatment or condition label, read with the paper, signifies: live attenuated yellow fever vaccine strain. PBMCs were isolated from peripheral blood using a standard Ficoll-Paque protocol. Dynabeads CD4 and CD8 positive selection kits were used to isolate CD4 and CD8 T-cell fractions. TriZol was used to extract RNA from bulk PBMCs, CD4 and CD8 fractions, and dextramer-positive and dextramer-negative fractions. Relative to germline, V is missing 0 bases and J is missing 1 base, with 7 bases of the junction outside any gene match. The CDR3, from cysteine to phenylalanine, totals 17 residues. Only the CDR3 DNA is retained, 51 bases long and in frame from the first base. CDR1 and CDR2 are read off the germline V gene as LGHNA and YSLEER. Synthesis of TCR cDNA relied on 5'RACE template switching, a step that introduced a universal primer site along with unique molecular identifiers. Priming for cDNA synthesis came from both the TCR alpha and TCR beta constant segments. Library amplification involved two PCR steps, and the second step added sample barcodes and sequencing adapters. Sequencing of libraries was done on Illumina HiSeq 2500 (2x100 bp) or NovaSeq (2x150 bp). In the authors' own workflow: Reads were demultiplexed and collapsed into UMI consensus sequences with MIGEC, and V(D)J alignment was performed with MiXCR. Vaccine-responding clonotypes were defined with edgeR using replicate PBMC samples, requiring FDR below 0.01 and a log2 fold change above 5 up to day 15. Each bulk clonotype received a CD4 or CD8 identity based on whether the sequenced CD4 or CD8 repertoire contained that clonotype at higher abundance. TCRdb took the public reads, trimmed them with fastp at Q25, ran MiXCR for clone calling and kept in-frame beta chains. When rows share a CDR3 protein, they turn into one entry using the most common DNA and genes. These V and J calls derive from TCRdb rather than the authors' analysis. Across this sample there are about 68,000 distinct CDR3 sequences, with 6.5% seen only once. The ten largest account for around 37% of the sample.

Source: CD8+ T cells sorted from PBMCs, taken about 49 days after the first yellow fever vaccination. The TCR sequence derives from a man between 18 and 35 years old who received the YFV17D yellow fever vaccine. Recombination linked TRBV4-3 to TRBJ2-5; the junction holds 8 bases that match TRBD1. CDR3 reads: CASSQDPDRDIQETQYF. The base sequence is TGCGCCAGCAGCCAAGATCCGGACAGGGACATCCAAGAGACCCAGTACTTC.